Shown below are 22 T cell receptor beta chains from a single sample sequenced in a study of cytomegalovirus exposure and HLA in healthy donors. It was with 60 Vbeta and 13 Jbeta primers that the PCR ran. Sequencing used immunoSEQ multiplex PCR; TCRdb keeps in-frame clones, though not all of them. The profile shows fewer than 130,000 clones, 65% to 80% of them singletons. Sequencing was carried out using PBMCs. These TCRs come from a woman aged 55-70 years in good health and CMV-seropositive.

V is TRBV10-3 and J is TRBJ2-7; D possibly corresponds to TRBD2 (5 bases). Germline CDR1 is ENHRY and CDR2 is SYGVKD. Trimming took 10 bases from V and 5 from J, leaving 18 bases between them. The CDR3 is made up of 13 amino acids. CDR3 nucleotide sequence: TGTGCCACACACGGGGAGATAGCAGACGAGCAGTACTTC. Translating it yields CATHGEIADEQYF.

The V call is TRBV27, the J call TRBJ2-7, with D uncertain. Germline V gene lookup returns CDR1 MNHEY and CDR2 SMNVEV (reference sequence). The length of the CDR3 is 15 residues. V dropped 4 bases and J dropped 5 bases, with 18 bases sitting between them. The CDR3 reads CASSSPARPSHEQYF. CDR3 bases: TGTGCCAGCAGTTCCCCCGCCAGGCCATCCCACGAGCAGTACTTC.

V usage is TRBV6-1 and J usage is TRBJ2-7, with a possible D match to TRBD2 (5 bases). The CDR3 has 15 residues. The V and J ends lost 5 bases and 1 base respectively, with 15 bases between them. Germline V gives CDR1 MNHNS, CDR2 SASEGT. This CDR3 reads CASSLAGGVSYEQYF. The DNA for the CDR3 is TGTGCCAGCAGTCTCGCGGGTGGCGTTTCCTACGAGCAGTACTTC.

This clone was counted between two and nine times. This chain uses TRBV2 with TRBJ2-1; 8 bases are a match to TRBD1. CDR3 length: 16 amino acids. Germline V gene lookup returns CDR1 SNHLY and CDR2 FYNNEI. Trimming removed 5 bases from V and 7 bases from J; junction bases left unmatched: 13. CDR3 coding DNA: TGTGCCAGCAGTCGTAACAGGGGGGAAAATGATAATGAGCAGTTCTTC. Residues: CASSRNRGENDNEQFF.

This chain links TRBV29-1 with TRBJ1-2, with D possibly TRBD1 on 5 matching bases. This CDR3 region has 13 residues. With 3 bases removed from V and 5 bases from J, the gap between germline ends came to 13 bases. CDR1 and CDR2 (germline): SQVTM, ANQGSEA. CDR3 in DNA: TGCAGCGTTGACCCAGGGTCCAAGTATGGCTACACCTTC. Translation: CSVDPGSKYGYTF.

The chain has TRBV5-1 and TRBJ1-2, with D possibly being TRBD1 (5 bases). Per the germline V gene, CDR1 is SGHRS and CDR2 is YFSETQ. The CDR3 contains 15 residues. Between the trimmed V and J ends, which lost 2 bases and 1 base, there was a span of 12 bases. The CDR3 region has the DNA TGCGCCAGCAGCTTATGGACATCCGTTAACTATGGCTACACCTTC. Translation: CASSLWTSVNYGYTF.

Here the CDR3 DNA reads TGCGCCAGCAGCTTGGGACTAGCAGATTCCGGGGAGCTGTTTTTT. Its translation: CASSLGLADSGELFF. The chain couples TRBV5-1 to TRBJ2-2, with TRBD2 matching 7 bases. V lost 0 bases, J lost 6 bases, and 5 bases stayed unmatched. CDR3 size: 15 residues. Germline V gives CDR1 SGHRS, CDR2 YFSETQ.

The chain couples TRBV19 to TRBJ1-1; weak D call: TRBD1 (5 bases). The germline gives CDR1 LNHDA, CDR2 SQIVND (reference sequence). The V end lost 5 bases, the J end lost 3 bases, and 16 bases lay between the germline ends. The CDR3 consists of 15 residues. CDR3 residues: CASSHGTGGDTEAFF. In nucleotides, the CDR3 is TGTGCCAGTAGTCACGGGACGGGGGGGGACACTGAAGCTTTCTTT.

This rearrangement joins TRBV4-1 to TRBJ2-1, with D possibly TRBD2 on 6 matching bases. Trimming removed 2 bases from V and 10 bases from J, with 18 bases in between. The CDR3 is 15 amino acids. Germline CDR1 is MGHRA and CDR2 is YSYEKL. The DNA of the CDR3 is TGCGCCAGCAGCCAAACCCCCTTAAATGGAGGGGAGCAGTTCTTC. Amino acids: CASSQTPLNGGEQFF.

The V call is TRBV27, the J call TRBJ2-3; 9 bases match TRBD2. V lost 4 bases to trimming and J lost 5 bases; unmatched junction nucleotides: 4. Germline CDR1 and CDR2: MNHEY and SMNVEV (reference sequence). This CDR3 has 14 residues. CDR3 sequence (DNA): TGTGCCAGCAGTTGGGAGACTAGCGGAGATACGCAGTATTTT. Protein product: CASSWETSGDTQYF.

This clone appeared once. This sequence joins TRBV29-1 and TRBJ2-1; the match to TRBD2 covers 11 bases. The length of the CDR3 is 15 residues. V shed 4 bases and J 7 bases; nucleotides not matched to a gene: 9. CDR1 is SQVTM and CDR2 is ANQGSEA in the germline V gene. The CDR3 sequence: CSVGGSLAGGNEQFF. CDR3 bases: TGCAGCGTTGGAGGATCTCTAGCGGGAGGAAATGAGCAGTTCTTC.

V is TRBV6-5 and J is TRBJ2-3, with 7 nucleotides matching TRBD1. J gave up 15 bases and V 5 bases, and 14 bases lay outside the gene matches. Per germline, CDR1 MNHEY and CDR2 SVGAGI. This CDR3 spans 13 amino acids. CDR3 nucleotides: TGTGCCAGCAGTCCCCAACGGACAGGTTGGAAATATTTT. Its protein is CASSPQRTGWKYF.

The CDR3 protein is CASSQDLVGREPQHF. In DNA, the CDR3 is TGCGCCAGCAGCCAAGATCTGGTAGGGAGGGAGCCCCAGCATTTT. V is TRBV4-1 and J is TRBJ1-5; D unclear. With 0 bases removed from V and 8 bases from J, the gap between germline ends came to 14 bases. Germline-derived CDR1 and CDR2 are MGHRA and YSYEKL. This CDR3 contains 15 residues.

The V call is TRBV14, the J call TRBJ1-1, with D hard to call. This CDR3 comprises 12 residues. V lost 2 bases and J lost 10, with 11 bases in between. The V gene's germline CDR1 is SGHDN and CDR2 FVKESK. CDR3 in amino acids: CASSQQVTVAFF. The CDR3 coding sequence is TGTGCCAGCAGCCAACAGGTAACCGTAGCTTTCTTT.

V usage is TRBV27 and J usage is TRBJ1-4; TRBD1 matches at 7 bases. V lost 0 bases to trimming and J lost 6 bases; unmatched junction nucleotides: 1. The CDR3 contains 14 residues. Looked up from germline, CDR1 is MNHEY and CDR2 is SMNVEV (reference sequence). The CDR3 bases are TGTGCCAGCAGTTTATCCACAGGGGATGAAAAACTGTTTTTT. Translating gives CASSLSTGDEKLFF.

V and J are TRBV28 and TRBJ1-2; maybe TRBD1 (5 bases). From germline, CDR1 is MDHEN and CDR2 SYDVKM. CDR3 size: 15 residues. With 2 bases removed from V and 8 bases from J, the gap between germline ends came to 18 bases. CDR3 bases: TGTGCCAGCAGTTTAGCAGACAGATCCGCGAGCGGCTACACCTTC. Translated, it gives CASSLADRSASGYTF.

This clone has just a few counts. The V gene is TRBV6-5, the J gene TRBJ2-3; the D gene is possibly TRBD1 (6 bases). Germline V lookup: CDR1 MNHEY, CDR2 SVGAGI. Trimming left V 2 bases short and J 5 bases short, with 14 bases between. CDR3 size: 15 residues. CDR3 nucleotides: TGTGCCAGCAGTTACACTTCTAGGGGGAAAGATACGCAGTATTTT. Amino acid sequence: CASSYTSRGKDTQYF.

The rearrangement links TRBV28 to TRBJ2-5; D gene unclear. CDR1 and CDR2 (germline): MDHEN, SYDVKM. Trimming shortened V by 5 bases and J by 8 bases, and 9 bases separated the two germline ends. This CDR3 is built from 11 residues. The CDR3 here is CASSVQVTQYF. Here the CDR3 DNA reads TGTGCCAGCAGTGTCCAGGTAACCCAGTACTTC. Full variable domain (remainder filled in from reference TRBV28 and TRBJ2-5): DVKVTQSSRYLVKRTGEKVFLECVQDMDHENMFWYRQDPGLGLRLIYFSYDVKMKEKGDIPEGYSVSREKKERFSLILESASTNQTSMYLCASSVQVTQYFGPGTRLLVL.

The chain combines TRBV12-5 with TRBJ2-3; 10 bases fit TRBD2. The CDR3 consists of 17 residues. Germline-derived CDR1 and CDR2 are LGHNT and FRNRAP. The V gene end was trimmed by 4 bases and the J gene end by 4 bases; junction bases not matched to a gene: 11. The CDR3 bases are TGTGCTAGTGGTTCCCCCAAGCGGGAGGGCCAGGCAGATACGCAGTATTTT. Protein sequence: CASGSPKREGQADTQYF.

The chain links TRBV7-2 to TRBJ1-5, with 10 bases aligning to TRBD1. After removal of 5 bases from V and 0 bases from J, the junction contained 10 bases not matched to a gene. The CDR3 is 18 residues long. CDR1 is SGHTA, CDR2 FQGNSA, per germline. Here the CDR3 reads CASSQGQGGFYSNQPQHF. The CDR3 DNA reads TGTGCCAGCAGCCAAGGACAGGGGGGATTTTATAGCAATCAGCCCCAGCATTTT.

This clone was observed a few times. Other DNA sequences from this sample encode an identical CDR3 as well. The rearrangement links TRBV11-2 to TRBJ2-7, with 7 bases fitting TRBD2. Germline CDR1 is SGHAT and CDR2 is FQNNGV. V lost 5 bases to trimming and J lost 3 bases; unmatched junction nucleotides: 13. The CDR3 consists of 16 residues. In DNA form, the CDR3 reads TGTGCCAGCAGCCCCCTCTCCAGACGGGGGGTCTACGAGCAGTACTTC. Residues: CASSPLSRRGVYEQYF.

V usage is TRBV9 and J usage is TRBJ2-7; TRBD2 agrees at 8 bases. V dropped 4 bases and J dropped 6; count of bases not matched to a gene: 15. Germline CDR1 SGDLS, CDR2 YYNGEE. CDR3 length: 16 amino acids. CDR3 amino acids: CASSTHPSVAGSEQYF. The DNA for the CDR3 is TGTGCCAGCAGCACTCACCCGTCGGTAGCGGGATCCGAGCAGTACTTC. Filled out from reference TRBV9 and TRBJ2-7, the complete variable domain reads DSGVTQTPKHLITATGQRVTLRCSPRSGDLSVYWYQQSLDQGLQFLIQYYNGEERAKGNILERFSAQQFPDLHSELNLSSLELGDSALYFCASSTHPSVAGSEQYFGPGTRLTVT.